The 12 T cell receptor beta chains given below trace back to one sample, sequenced in a study of radiotherapy plus CTLA-4 blockade in lung cancer. Measured with immunoSEQ multiplex PCR; TCRdb has only the in-frame clones, and not every one. The sample shows more than 90,000 clones, roughly 88% of them seen only once. The sequencing used peripheral blood, collected from a patient treated with radiotherapy plus ipilimumab. Every receptor here comes from a human donor with non-small cell lung cancer that progressed on radiotherapy plus ipilimumab.

The chain recombines TRBV5-6 with TRBJ2-1; D is uncertain. V gave up 1 base and J gave up 9 bases, with 11 bases separating them. The CDR3 extends over 13 amino acids. Germline V gene sequence: CDR1 SGHDT, CDR2 YYEEEE. CDR3 sequence reads: CASSLSHALEQFF. Written as DNA, the CDR3 is TGTGCCAGCAGCTTGTCCCATGCGCTTGAGCAGTTCTTC.

The J gene is TRBJ2-2, the V gene TRBV5-1; 10 bases line up with TRBD2. V was clipped by 5 bases and J by 0 bases; unmatched bases: 1. CDR1 and CDR2 from the germline V gene are SGHRS and YFSETQ. CDR3 size: 15 residues. The CDR3 is CASSTSGANTGELFF. The CDR3 DNA sequence: TGCGCCAGCAGTACTAGCGGGGCGAACACCGGGGAGCTGTTTTTT. The full variable domain, with the rest looked up from reference TRBV5-1 and TRBJ2-2, is KAGVTQTPRYLIKTRGQQVTLSCSPISGHRSVSWYQQTPGQGLQFLFEYFSETQRNKGNFPGRFSGRQFSNSRSEMNVSTLELGDSALYLCASSTSGANTGELFFGEGSRLTVL.

The CDR3 loop is CASSASTNSYEQYF. Written as DNA, the CDR3 is TGCGCCAGCAGCGCTAGCACGAACTCCTACGAGCAGTACTTC. This chain joins TRBV5-1 and TRBJ2-7; tentatively, D is TRBD2 (5 bases). The germline V gene encodes CDR1 SGHRS and CDR2 YFSETQ. CDR3 length: 14 residues. Trimming left V 4 bases short and J 0 bases short, with 11 bases between.

V is TRBV4-2 and J is TRBJ2-5; 11 nucleotides align to TRBD2. In germline, CDR1 is LGHNA, CDR2 YNFKEQ. CDR3 size: 15 residues. Trimming cost V 0 bases and J 5 bases; bases outside gene matches: 2. As DNA, the CDR3 is TGTGCCAGCAGCCAAGAAACTAGCGGGAGTGAGACCCAGTACTTC. Protein product: CASSQETSGSETQYF.

V usage is TRBV19 and J usage is TRBJ2-1; a weak D match, TRBD1 (5 bases). The CDR3 runs 16 residues. Germline V CDR1 and CDR2: LNHDA, SQIVND (reference sequence). Between the trimmed V and J ends, which lost 6 bases and 8 bases, there was a span of 23 bases. The CDR3 sequence: CASSHLRQGNFDEQFF. CDR3 in DNA: TGTGCCAGTAGCCACCTGAGGCAGGGTAATTTCGATGAGCAGTTCTTC.

V usage is TRBV30 and J usage is TRBJ1-3; D unclear. Germline V lookup: CDR1 GTSNPN, CDR2 SVGIG (reference sequence). V dropped 4 bases and J dropped 4 bases, with 11 bases sitting between them. The CDR3 runs to 13 residues. The DNA for the CDR3 is TGTGCCTGGAACCCGGCTGGGGGAAACACCATATATTTT. This sequence encodes CAWNPAGGNTIYF.

The chain joins TRBV19 to TRBJ1-2; weak D call: TRBD1 (6 bases). The length of the CDR3 is 15 residues. The germline V and J ends were trimmed by 3 bases and 7 bases, with 18 bases remaining between them. Germline CDR1 and CDR2: LNHDA and SQIVND (reference sequence). CDR3 sequence: CASSIDRPSSSGYTF. DNA for the CDR3: TGTGCCAGTAGTATTGACAGGCCTAGTTCGTCTGGCTACACCTTC.

The J gene is TRBJ1-1, the V gene TRBV28; unclear D gene. V lost 4 bases and J 0 bases, leaving 9 bases between the germline ends. The CDR3 consists of 14 residues. In germline, CDR1 is MDHEN, CDR2 SYDVKM. CDR3 sequence (DNA): TGTGCCAGCAGTTCGGCGGGGATGAACACTGAAGCTTTCTTT. Its protein product is CASSSAGMNTEAFF.

Written as DNA, the CDR3 is TGTGCCAGCAGCTCGGGACTAGCGGGAGGCAAAAAAAACATTCAGTACTTC. It encodes CASSSGLAGGKKNIQYF. The V call is TRBV5-4, the J call TRBJ2-4; the match to TRBD2 covers 15 bases. Germline CDR1 is SGHNT and CDR2 is YYREEE (reference sequence). CDR3 size: 17 residues. The V and J ends lost 3 bases and 4 bases, in that order; junction bases with no gene match: 5.

The chain has TRBV28 and TRBJ2-2, with D maybe TRBD2 (5 bases). Trimming cost V 6 bases and J 5 bases, with 13 bases left between them. Per germline, CDR1 MDHEN and CDR2 SYDVKM. The CDR3 is 14 residues long. CDR3 nucleotide sequence: TGTGCCAGCAGGTACCGCCGGGGAACCGGGGAGCTGTTTTTT. Amino acid sequence: CASRYRRGTGELFF.

The CDR3 reads CASSRGRSNTGELFF. CDR3 DNA: TGCGCCAGCAGCCGAGGACGGTCGAACACCGGGGAGCTGTTTTTT. The V call is TRBV5-1, the J call TRBJ2-2, with D hard to call. Trimming removed 4 bases at V and 0 bases at J, with 10 bases between. Germline values: CDR1 SGHRS, CDR2 YFSETQ. CDR3 size: 15 residues.

The rearrangement uses TRBV5-1 and TRBJ2-5, with TRBD1 as a possible D gene (6 bases). The length of the CDR3 is 14 residues. Germline V lookup: CDR1 SGHRS, CDR2 YFSETQ. Trimming took 4 bases from V and 10 from J, leaving 20 bases between them. In DNA, the CDR3 is TGCGCCAGCAGCCCGGACAGCGGCGGAGAGGTCCAGTACTTC. Amino acid sequence: CASSPDSGGEVQYF.